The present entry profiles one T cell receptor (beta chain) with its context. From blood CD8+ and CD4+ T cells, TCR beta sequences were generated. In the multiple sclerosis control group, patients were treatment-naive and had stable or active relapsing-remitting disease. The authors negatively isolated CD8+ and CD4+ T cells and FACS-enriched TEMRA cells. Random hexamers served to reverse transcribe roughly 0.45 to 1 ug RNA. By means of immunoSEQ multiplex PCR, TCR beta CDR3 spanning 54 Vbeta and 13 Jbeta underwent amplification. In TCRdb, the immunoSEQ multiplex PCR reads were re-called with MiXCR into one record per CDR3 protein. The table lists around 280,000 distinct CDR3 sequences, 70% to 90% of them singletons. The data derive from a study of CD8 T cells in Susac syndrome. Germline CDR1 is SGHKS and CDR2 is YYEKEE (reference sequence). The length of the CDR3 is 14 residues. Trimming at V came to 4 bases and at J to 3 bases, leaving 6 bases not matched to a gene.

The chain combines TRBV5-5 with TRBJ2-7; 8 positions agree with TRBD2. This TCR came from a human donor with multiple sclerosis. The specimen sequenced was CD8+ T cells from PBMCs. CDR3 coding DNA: TGTGCCAGCAGCATAGGTAGCGGGAACTACGAGCAGTACTTC. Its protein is CASSIGSGNYEQYF. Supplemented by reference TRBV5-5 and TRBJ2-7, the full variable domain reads DAGVTQSPTHLIKTRGQQVTLRCSPISGHKSVSWYQQVLGQGPQFIFQYYEKEERGRGNFPDRFSARQFPNYSSELNVNALLLGDSALYLCASSIGSGNYEQYFGPGTRLTVT.